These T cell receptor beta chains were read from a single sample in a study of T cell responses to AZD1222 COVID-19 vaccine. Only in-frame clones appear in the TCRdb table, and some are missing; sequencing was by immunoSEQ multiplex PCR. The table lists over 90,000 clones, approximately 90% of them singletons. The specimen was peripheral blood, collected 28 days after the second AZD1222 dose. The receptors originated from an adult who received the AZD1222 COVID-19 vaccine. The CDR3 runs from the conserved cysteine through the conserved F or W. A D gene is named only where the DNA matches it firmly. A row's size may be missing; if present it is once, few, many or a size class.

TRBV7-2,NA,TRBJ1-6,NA,CASSRGGRVNSPLHF,TGTGCCAGCAGCAGAGGAGGCAGAGTTAATTCACCCCTCCACTTT
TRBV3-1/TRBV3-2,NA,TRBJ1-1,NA,CASSQFRGSTNTEAFF,TGTGCCAGCAGCCAATTTCGGGGGTCCACGAACACTGAAGCTTTCTTT
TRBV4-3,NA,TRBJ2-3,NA,CASSLGGTSTDTQYF,TGCGCCAGCAGCCTAGGGGGGACTAGCACAGATACGCAGTATTTT
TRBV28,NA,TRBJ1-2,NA,CASSSVWGRGYTF,TGTGCCAGCAGTTCGGTTTGGGGACGGGGCTACACCTTC
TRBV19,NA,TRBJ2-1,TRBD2,CASSIVPSGPINEQFF,TGTGCCAGTAGTATAGTTCCTAGCGGTCCGATCAATGAGCAGTTCTTC
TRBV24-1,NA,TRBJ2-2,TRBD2,CATSDSRTRDTGELFF,TGTGCCACCAGTGATTCGCGGACTAGGGACACCGGGGAGCTGTTTTTT
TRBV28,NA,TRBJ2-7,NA,CASTPSGTAGHEQYF,TGTGCCAGCACCCCCTCCGGGACGGCGGGCCACGAGCAGTACTTC
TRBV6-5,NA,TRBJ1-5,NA,CASSRQGSEPQHF,TGTGCCAGCAGTCGTCAGGGATCCGAGCCCCAGCATTTT
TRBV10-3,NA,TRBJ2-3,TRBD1,CAISEWGQSTDTQYF,TGTGCCATCAGTGAGTGGGGACAGAGCACAGATACGCAGTATTTT
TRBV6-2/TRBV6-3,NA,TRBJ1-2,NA,CASSHRVTYGYTF,TGTGCCAGCAGTCACAGGGTGACCTATGGCTACACCTTC
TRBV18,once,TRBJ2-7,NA,CASSPGPAYEQYF,TGTGCCAGCTCACCAGGGCCCGCCTACGAGCAGTACTTC
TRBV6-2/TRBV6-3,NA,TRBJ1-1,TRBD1,CASSRTGDIVLAEAFF,TGTGCCAGCAGTCGGACAGGGGATATCGTACTCGCTGAAGCTTTCTTT
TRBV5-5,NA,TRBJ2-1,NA,CASSLGSRGFTYNEQFF,TGTGCCAGCAGCTTGGGGTCGAGGGGATTTACTTACAATGAGCAGTTCTTC
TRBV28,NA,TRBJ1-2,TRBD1,CASLTQGVSGYTF,TGTGCCAGCCTGACCCAGGGGGTCTCTGGCTACACCTTC
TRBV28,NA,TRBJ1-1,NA,CASSLGPGSSEAFF,TGTGCCAGCAGTTTAGGGCCAGGATCTTCTGAAGCTTTCTTT
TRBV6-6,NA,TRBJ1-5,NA,CASSYSGADQPQHF,TGTGCCAGCAGTTACTCGGGGGCGGATCAGCCCCAGCATTTT
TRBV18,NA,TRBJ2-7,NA,CASSPTGYEQYF,TGTGCCAGCTCACCGACAGGCTACGAGCAGTACTTC
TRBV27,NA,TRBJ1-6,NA,CASSLAGRSYNSPLHF,TGTGCCAGCAGTTTAGCGGGTCGCTCCTATAATTCACCCCTCCACTTT
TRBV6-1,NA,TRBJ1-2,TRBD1,CASSEPGTAYGYTF,TGTGCCAGCAGTGAACCGGGGACAGCCTATGGCTACACCTTC
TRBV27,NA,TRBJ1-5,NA,CASSFKGVSNQPQHF,TGTGCCAGCAGTTTCAAGGGGGTGAGCAATCAGCCCCAGCATTTT
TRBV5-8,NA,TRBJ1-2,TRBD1,CASSLVVEQGSVYTF,TGTGCCAGCAGCTTGGTGGTCGAACAGGGGTCAGTCTACACCTTC
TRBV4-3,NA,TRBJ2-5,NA,CASSQGSGPQETQYF,TGCGCCAGCAGCCAAGGCTCGGGGCCGCAAGAGACCCAATACTTC
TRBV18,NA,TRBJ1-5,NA,CASSPTGTSNQPQHF,TGTGCCAGCTCACCAACGGGGACTAGCAATCAGCCCCAGCATTTT
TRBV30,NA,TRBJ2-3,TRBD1,CAWSGGQGLDTQYF,TGTGCCTGGAGTGGGGGACAGGGGCTAGATACGCAGTATTTT
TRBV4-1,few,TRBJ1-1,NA,CASSQAKANGTEAFF,TGCGCCAGCAGCCAAGCTAAGGCGAACGGCACTGAAGCTTTCTTT
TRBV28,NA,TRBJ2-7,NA,CASSSDGGLYEQYF,TGTGCCAGCAGTTCGGACGGAGGGTTGTACGAGCAGTACTTC
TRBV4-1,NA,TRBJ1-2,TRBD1,CASSQAITGDYGYTF,TGCGCCAGCAGCCAAGCGATAACAGGGGACTATGGCTACACCTTC
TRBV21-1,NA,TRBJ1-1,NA,CASSKEDKAGGFVRDTEAFF,TGTGCCAGCAGCAAAGAGGATAAGGCAGGGGGCTTCGTTAGGGACACTGAAGCTTTCTTT
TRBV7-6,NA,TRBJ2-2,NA,CASRVGGPNTGELFF,TGTGCCAGCCGCGTTGGTGGACCGAACACCGGGGAGCTGTTTTTT
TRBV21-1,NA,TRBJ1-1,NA,CASSKSEGPHTEAFF,TGTGCCAGCAGCAAAAGTGAGGGACCCCACACTGAAGCTTTCTTT
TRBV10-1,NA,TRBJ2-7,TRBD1,CASSESAILRTGEHGQYF,TGCGCCAGCAGTGAGTCGGCTATCCTTAGGACAGGGGAACATGGGCAGTACTTC
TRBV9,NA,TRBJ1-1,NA,CASSVGAGMNTEAFF,TGTGCCAGCAGCGTAGGGGCAGGCATGAACACTGAAGCTTTCTTT
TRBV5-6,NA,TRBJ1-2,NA,CASSSDYGYTF,TGTGCCAGCAGCTCGGACTATGGCTACACCTTC
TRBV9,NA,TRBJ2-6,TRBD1,CASSGGRQGAMSGANVLTF,TGTGCCAGCAGCGGAGGTCGACAGGGGGCGATGTCTGGGGCCAACGTCCTGACTTTC
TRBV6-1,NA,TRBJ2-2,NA,CASSEARLHANTGELFF,TGTGCCAGCAGTGAAGCTCGGCTCCACGCGAACACCGGGGAGCTGTTTTTT
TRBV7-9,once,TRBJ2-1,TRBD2,CASSLGSSGGAPPYNEQFF,TGTGCCAGCAGCTTAGGGTCTAGCGGGGGGGCTCCCCCTTACAATGAGCAGTTCTTC
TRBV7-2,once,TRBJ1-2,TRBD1,CASSVDFSRGNYGYTF,TGTGCCAGCAGCGTAGACTTTTCCAGGGGGAACTATGGCTACACCTTC
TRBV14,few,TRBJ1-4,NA,CASSLAGGATNEKLFF,TGTGCCAGCAGCCTCGCGGGAGGGGCAACTAATGAAAAACTGTTTTTT
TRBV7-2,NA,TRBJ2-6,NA,CASSLGSAGSGANVLTF,TGTGCCAGCAGCTTAGGGTCCGCGGGATCTGGGGCCAACGTCCTGACTTTC
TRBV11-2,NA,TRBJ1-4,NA,CASSLFSGSNEKLFF,TGTGCCAGCAGCTTATTCTCGGGTTCAAATGAAAAACTGTTTTTT
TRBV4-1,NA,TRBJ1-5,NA,CARSRLGGGSNQPQHF,TGCGCCCGCAGCCGTCTAGGGGGTGGAAGCAATCAGCCCCAGCATTTT
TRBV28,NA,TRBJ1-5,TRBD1,CASSQGTGSNQPQHF,TGTGCCAGCAGCCAAGGGACAGGGAGCAATCAGCCCCAGCATTTT
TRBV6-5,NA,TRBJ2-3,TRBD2,CASRASGGSTDTQYF,TGTGCCAGTCGGGCGAGCGGGGGAAGCACAGATACGCAGTATTTT
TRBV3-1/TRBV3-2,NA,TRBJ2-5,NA,CASSQDGETQYF,TGTGCCAGCAGCCAAGACGGGGAGACCCAGTACTTC
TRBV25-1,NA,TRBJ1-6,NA,CASSGGPRGPNSPLHF,TGTGCCAGCAGTGGGGGCCCCAGAGGGCCGAATTCACCCCTCCACTTT
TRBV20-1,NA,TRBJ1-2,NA,CSASGFPRAGGYTF,TGCAGTGCTAGTGGTTTTCCCAGGGCAGGTGGCTACACCTTC
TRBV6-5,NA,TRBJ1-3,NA,CASSSLTGSSGNTIYF,TGTGCCAGCAGTTCCCTCACAGGGTCGAGTGGAAACACCATATATTTT
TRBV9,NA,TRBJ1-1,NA,CASSLTVNTEAFF,TGTGCCAGCAGCCTGACGGTGAACACTGAAGCTTTCTTT
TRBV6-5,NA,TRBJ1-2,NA,CASSKGANYGYTF,TGTGCCAGCAGCAAAGGGGCTAACTATGGCTACACCTTC
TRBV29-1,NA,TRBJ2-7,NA,CSVDGVGTHEQYF,TGCAGCGTTGACGGTGTGGGGACCCACGAGCAGTACTTC
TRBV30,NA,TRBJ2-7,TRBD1,CAWSGDSEQYF,TGTGCCTGGAGTGGGGACAGCGAGCAGTACTTC
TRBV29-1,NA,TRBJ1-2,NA,CSVEDRTPGGHGYTF,TGCAGCGTTGAAGATCGGACCCCCGGTGGACATGGCTACACCTTC
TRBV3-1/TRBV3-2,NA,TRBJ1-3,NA,CASSLMNSVNTIYF,TGTGCCAGCAGCCTCATGAACTCGGTAAACACCATATATTTT
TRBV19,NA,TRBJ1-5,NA,CASSTWTDSNQPQHF,TGTGCCAGTAGTACCTGGACAGATAGCAATCAGCCCCAGCATTTT
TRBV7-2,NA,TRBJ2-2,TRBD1,CASSISDRGLDTGELFF,TGTGCCAGCAGCATATCAGACAGGGGGCTCGACACCGGGGAGCTGTTTTTT
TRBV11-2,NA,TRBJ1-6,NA,CASSLRQSSYNSPLHF,TGTGCCAGCAGCTTGAGACAAAGCTCCTATAATTCACCCCTCCACTTT
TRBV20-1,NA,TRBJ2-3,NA,CSASSGGPDTQYF,TGCAGTGCTAGTTCGGGGGGCCCAGATACGCAGTATTTT
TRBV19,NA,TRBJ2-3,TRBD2,CASSGGPGGGTDTQYF,TGTGCCAGTAGTGGGGGACCGGGCGGGGGTACAGATACGCAGTATTTT
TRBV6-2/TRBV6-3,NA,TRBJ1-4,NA,CASSFGRINEKLFF,TGTGCCAGCAGTTTCGGTCGGATAAATGAAAAACTGTTTTTT
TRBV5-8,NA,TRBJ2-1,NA,CASSWQRMGGSFF,TGTGCCAGCAGCTGGCAACGGATGGGGGGATCGTTCTTC